The rows below give T cell receptor beta chains drawn from one sample of a study of STAT5B mutations in CD4+ large granular lymphocyte leukemia. Data came from immunoSEQ multiplex PCR; TCRdb stores just in-frame clones and leaves some out. The data contain roughly 23,000 clones, over 80% of them seen just once; the ten biggest clones take up 8.6%. Sequenced: CD4+ T cells from blood buffy coats. The receptors were gathered from a human donor in good health. CDR3s include the opening cysteine and the closing phenylalanine or tryptophan. D genes are given only for firm matches. Only some rows state a clone size, as once, few, many or a class for expanded clones.

V gene,clone size,D gene,J gene,CDR3 DNA,CDR3 protein
TRBV7-2,NA,NA,TRBJ2-4,TGTGCCAGCAGCTTAGGGAGAAACATTCAGTACTTC,CASSLGRNIQYF
TRBV6-6,few,NA,TRBJ1-1,TGTGCCAGCAGTTACGGCGGCACTCGGAACACTGAAGCTTTCTTT,CASSYGGTRNTEAFF
TRBV7-9,NA,NA,TRBJ2-5,TGTGCCAGCAGCTTAGAGGGGGGGACACAAGAGACCCAGTACTTC,CASSLEGGTQETQYF
TRBV5-1,NA,NA,TRBJ2-3,TGCGCCAGCAGCATTGCGGGACTCCCCGGTGGTACGCAGTATTTT,CASSIAGLPGGTQYF
TRBV29-1,once,NA,TRBJ2-3,TGCAGCGTTGCAAGGGGGGCGACAGATACGCAGTATTTT,CSVARGATDTQYF
TRBV6-5,NA,NA,TRBJ1-5,TGTGCCATCAGTCCCGGGGAGCGGAGCAATCAGCCCCAGCATTTT,CAISPGERSNQPQHF
TRBV28,NA,NA,TRBJ1-1,TGTGCCAGCCGGACAGCCCAGAACACTGAAGCTTTCTTT,CASRTAQNTEAFF
TRBV5-5,NA,NA,TRBJ1-2,TGTGCCAGCAGCTTGAGTGTTGGGAGGTGGCAGCCCAAGAACGGCTACACCTTC,CASSLSVGRWQPKNGYTF
TRBV15,NA,NA,TRBJ1-3,TGTGCCACCAGCAGGGCTTCAGGGGCCCGCTCTGGAAACACCATATATTTT,CATSRASGARSGNTIYF
TRBV7-2,NA,NA,TRBJ2-3,TGTGCCAGCAGCTCCGGGGGCGGGGCGAATACGCAGTATTTT,CASSSGGGANTQYF
TRBV7-2,NA,NA,TRBJ1-1,TGTGCCAGCAGAACAACCCCCCGGCAGGCGAACACTGAAGCTTTCTTT,CASRTTPRQANTEAFF
TRBV6-5,NA,TRBD2,TRBJ2-2,TGTGCCAGCAGTTGGGAGGGAACCACCGGGGAGCTGTTTTTT,CASSWEGTTGELFF
TRBV4-1,NA,TRBD1,TRBJ1-4,TGCGCCAGCAGCCAAGAACGTTCTAGGGGGCGCGGCGAAAAACTGTTTTTT,CASSQERSRGRGEKLFF
TRBV19,NA,NA,TRBJ2-2,TGTGCCGTACAGGGTACAGGTAACGGGGAGCTGTTTTTT,CAVQGTGNGELFF
TRBV10-1,NA,NA,TRBJ2-7,TGCGCCAGCCCAGGACAAGCGTACGAGCAGTACTTC,CASPGQAYEQYF
TRBV7-2,NA,TRBD2,TRBJ2-7,TGTGCCAGCAGCTTAGGCCCTAGCGGGATAGGGGAGCAGTACTTC,CASSLGPSGIGEQYF
TRBV7-9,NA,NA,TRBJ2-5,TGTGCCAGCAGCGGGGGGCCGGGGGAGACCCAGTACTTC,CASSGGPGETQYF
TRBV18,NA,NA,TRBJ1-5,TGTGCCAGCTCACAACTACGCGACAGGTCCCGCAATCAGCCCCAGCATTTT,CASSQLRDRSRNQPQHF
TRBV28,NA,TRBD1,TRBJ2-1,TGTGCCAGCTCCGTGGGACAGGCTAGGAATGAGCAGTTCTTC,CASSVGQARNEQFF
TRBV28,NA,TRBD1,TRBJ2-5,TGTGCCAGCAGCCCGGGACAGGGTTCTGAGACCCAGTACTTC,CASSPGQGSETQYF
TRBV14,NA,NA,TRBJ2-7,TGTGCCAGCAGCCCCCCGGGGGTTGAGGCCTACGAGCAGTACTTC,CASSPPGVEAYEQYF
TRBV10-3,NA,TRBD2,TRBJ2-3,TGTGCCAACCGAGCGGGGCCTGGCACAGATACGCAGTATTTT,CANRAGPGTDTQYF
TRBV5-1,NA,TRBD2,TRBJ2-3,TGCGCCAGCAACGGACTAGCGGGAGCCCCTGATACGCAGTATTTT,CASNGLAGAPDTQYF
TRBV15,NA,TRBD1,TRBJ2-1,TGTGCCACCAGCATCACAATGGGGAGACAGGGGACTTCTGTCTTGAATGAGCAGTTCTTC,CATSITMGRQGTSVLNEQFF
TRBV28,NA,TRBD1,TRBJ1-2,TGTGCCAGCACCACTGGGGACAGGGGGCGCGACTATGGCTACACCTTC,CASTTGDRGRDYGYTF
TRBV9,once,TRBD2,TRBJ2-1,TGTGCCAGCAGCGTTACTAGCGGGGGGAGGTATGAGCAGTTCTTC,CASSVTSGGRYEQFF
TRBV10-2,NA,NA,TRBJ2-3,TGCGCCAGCAGTGTCGCGGGTGGGGCAGATACGCAGTATTTT,CASSVAGGADTQYF
TRBV2,few,NA,TRBJ2-7,TGTGCCAGCCGAACTTCCTACGAGCAGTACTTC,CASRTSYEQYF
TRBV4-3,NA,TRBD2,TRBJ2-7,TGCGCCAGCAGCTCTAGCGGGAGTGGATACGAGCAGTACTTC,CASSSSGSGYEQYF